One and the same sample provided the 30 T cell receptor beta chains below, sequenced in a study of control samples from healthy donors and cancer patients. Libraries were prepared by immunoSEQ multiplex PCR; TCRdb keeps only in-frame clonotypes and omits some of them. The sample lists 160,000 or so clones; about 94% were seen once. Sequenced material: blood. The receptors originated from a man in his forties or fifties in good health.

The V call is TRBV29-1, the J call TRBJ1-1; 7 nucleotides align to TRBD1. Germline V CDR1 and CDR2: SQVTM, ANQGSEA. The CDR3 spans 15 residues. Germline trimming cut 0 bases from V and 1 base from J; bases unmatched to any gene: 5. CDR3 nucleotides: TGCAGCGTTGAAGATCCCAGGGGGGCGAACACTGAAGCTTTCTTT. Residues: CSVEDPRGANTEAFF.

The CDR3 sequence is CAKPGQKVSQAKNIQYF. The CDR3 DNA reads TGTGCCAAACCGGGACAAAAAGTCTCTCAAGCCAAAAACATTCAGTACTTC. The chain links TRBV25-1 to TRBJ2-4; the D gene is possibly TRBD1 (6 bases). The germline V gene encodes CDR1 MGHDK and CDR2 SYGVNS. The germline V and J ends were trimmed by 10 bases and 0 bases, with 22 bases remaining between them. There are 17 residues in the CDR3.

The chain has TRBV28 and TRBJ2-7; D gene uncertain. Between the trimmed V and J ends, which lost 5 bases and 2 bases, there was a span of 10 bases. CDR3 length equals 13 residues. CDR1 is MDHEN, CDR2 SYDVKM, per germline. CDR3 in amino acids: CASSRQVTYEQYF. DNA for the CDR3: TGTGCCAGCAGTCGGCAGGTTACCTACGAGCAGTACTTC.

This clone was counted only a few times. The V and J genes are TRBV19 and TRBJ2-7; tentative D call: TRBD1 (6 bases). Per the germline V gene, CDR1 is LNHDA and CDR2 is SQIVND (reference sequence). CDR3 length: 13 amino acids. V was clipped by 6 bases and J by 6 bases, with 15 bases between them. The CDR3 protein is CASRPTGGGEQYF. The DNA of the CDR3 is TGTGCCAGTAGGCCGACAGGAGGTGGCGAGCAGTACTTC.

The CDR3 is CASSELSAPTYF. As DNA, the CDR3 is TGCGCCAGCAGTGAGTTAAGCGCCCCAACGTACTTC. The chain joins TRBV10-1 to TRBJ2-7; D uncertain. Germline V lookup: CDR1 WNHNN, CDR2 SYGVQD (reference sequence). V lost 1 base, J lost 12 bases, and 13 bases lay in between. CDR3 length: 12 residues.

The V and J genes are TRBV9 and TRBJ2-3; D is perhaps TRBD1 (5 bases). This CDR3 spans 13 amino acids. The ends were cut back, 0 bases at V and 6 bases at J, with 8 bases in the middle. From germline, CDR1 is SGDLS and CDR2 YYNGEE. The DNA of the CDR3 is TGTGCCAGCAGCGTAGCTTCAGGGGATACGCAGTATTTT. Protein sequence: CASSVASGDTQYF. The variable domain in full, with the rest retrieved from reference TRBV9 and TRBJ2-3, is DSGVTQTPKHLITATGQRVTLRCSPRSGDLSVYWYQQSLDQGLQFLIQYYNGEERAKGNILERFSAQQFPDLHSELNLSSLELGDSALYFCASSVASGDTQYFGPGTRLTVL.

The chain combines TRBV3-1 (or the pseudogene TRBV3-2) with TRBJ1-6; the D gene is possibly TRBD1 (5 bases). The V gene lost 4 bases and the J gene lost 3 bases, with 10 bases spanning the gap. CDR3 size: 15 residues. The germline V gene has CDR1 LGHDT and CDR2 YNNKEL (reference sequence). Here the CDR3 DNA reads TGTGCCAGCAGCCCGGGACTTAGCTATAATTCACCCCTCCACTTT. Encoded protein: CASSPGLSYNSPLHF.

The chain joins TRBV7-9 to TRBJ1-4; TRBD1 matches at 7 bases. The germline gives CDR1 SEHNR, CDR2 FQNEAQ (reference sequence). This CDR3 contains 14 residues. The ends lost 2 bases at V and 8 bases at J; junction bases unmatched: 5. This CDR3 is CASSLSAGGEKLFF. In DNA form, the CDR3 reads TGTGCCAGCAGCTTATCGGCAGGGGGGGAAAAACTGTTTTTT.

The chain has TRBV28 and TRBJ2-4; D is perhaps TRBD1 (6 bases). V dropped 11 bases and J dropped 0 bases, with 17 bases sitting between them. The germline V gene encodes CDR1 MDHEN and CDR2 SYDVKM. The CDR3 sequence is 15 residues long. CDR3 bases: TGTGCCTCCGGGACACGGAAGCTAGCCAAAAACATTCAGTACTTC. Translated, it gives CASGTRKLAKNIQYF. Combining the CDR3 with reference TRBV28 and TRBJ2-4 gives the whole variable domain DVKVTQSSRYLVKRTGEKVFLECVQDMDHENMFWYRQDPGLGLRLIYFSYDVKMKEKGDIPEGYSVSREKKERFSLILESASTNQTSMYLCASGTRKLAKNIQYFGAGTRLSVL.

CDR3 region: CARNWVRQNYNEQFF. CDR3 bases: TGTGCCAGAAATTGGGTTCGGCAGAATTACAATGAGCAGTTCTTC. This chain uses TRBV6-5 with TRBJ2-1; D call uncertain. The CDR3 is made up of 15 amino acids. Trimming took off 9 bases at V and 4 bases at J, with 19 bases between the two ends. Germline CDR1 MNHEY, CDR2 SVGAGI.

V gene TRBV19 combines with J gene TRBJ2-6; D is unclear. V shed 5 bases and J shed 1 base, with 9 bases lying between them. This CDR3 has 15 residues. The germline CDR1 and CDR2 sequences are LNHDA and SQIVND (reference sequence). The CDR3 DNA reads TGTGCCAGTAGTGCTATCGAGTCTGGGGCCAACGTCCTGACTTTC. Amino acid sequence: CASSAIESGANVLTF.

This clone was seen once. The gene calls are TRBV3-1 (or the pseudogene TRBV3-2) and TRBJ1-2, with D unresolved. The CDR3 extends over 15 amino acids. Looked up from germline, CDR1 is LGHDT and CDR2 is YNNKEL (reference sequence). Deletions cut 1 base from V and 0 bases from J, with 9 bases between. CDR3 coding DNA: TGTGCCAGCAGCCAAGGAGGGATCTCTAACTATGGCTACACCTTC. It codes for CASSQGGISNYGYTF.

The chain has TRBV7-8 and TRBJ1-4, with D uncertain. Germline CDR1 is SGHVS and CDR2 is FQNEAQ. Trimming pared 0 bases from V and 0 bases from J, leaving 8 bases between. This CDR3 is built from 16 residues. CDR3 sequence: CASSLALHPTNEKLFF. The CDR3 DNA follows: TGTGCCAGCAGCTTAGCGCTGCATCCAACTAATGAAAAACTGTTTTTT. Full variable domain (remainder filled in from reference TRBV7-8 and TRBJ1-4): GAGVSQSPRYKVAKRGQDVALRCDPISGHVSLFWYQQALGQGPEFLTYFQNEAQLDKSGLPSDRFFAERPEGSVSTLKIQRTQQEDSAVYLCASSLALHPTNEKLFFGSGTQLSVL.

This chain connects TRBV18 to TRBJ2-1; 10 positions match TRBD2. J gave up 6 bases and V 2 bases, and 4 bases lay outside the gene matches. The CDR3 spans 15 residues. The germline CDR1 and CDR2 sequences are KGHSH and LQKENI. The CDR3 here is CASSPAVAGGNEQFF. In DNA, the CDR3 is TGTGCCAGCTCACCAGCGGTAGCGGGAGGCAATGAGCAGTTCTTC.

The V and J genes are TRBV7-9 and TRBJ1-3; TRBD1 aligns across 9 bases. Per the germline V gene, CDR1 is SEHNR and CDR2 is FQNEAQ (reference sequence). CDR3 size: 15 residues. With 5 bases clipped from V and 4 bases from J, the junction kept 6 bases outside the gene matches. CDR3 loop: CASSRGQGTGNTIYF. CDR3 nucleotides: TGTGCCAGCAGCCGGGGACAGGGAACAGGAAACACCATATATTTT.

The V and J genes are TRBV18 and TRBJ2-7; tentative D call: TRBD2 (5 bases). Germline V CDR1 and CDR2: KGHSH, LQKENI. Trimming pared 3 bases from V and 3 bases from J, leaving 6 bases between. The CDR3 spans 12 residues. The CDR3 reads CASSPGIYEQYF. The CDR3 nucleotides read TGTGCCAGCTCACCCGGGATCTACGAGCAGTACTTC.

The rearrangement joins TRBV7-3 to TRBJ2-1, with 9 bases that match TRBD1. The CDR3 has 15 amino acids. Germline V CDR1 and CDR2: SGHTA, FQGTGA. V lost 1 base to trimming and J lost 7 bases; unmatched junction nucleotides: 5. CDR3 DNA sequence: TGTGCCAGCAGCTTAAGGGGGACAGGGATGAATGAGCAGTTCTTC. Translated, it gives CASSLRGTGMNEQFF.

The gene calls are TRBV19 and TRBJ2-1, with D hard to call. Germline CDR1 reads LNHDA; CDR2 reads SQIVND (reference sequence). V was trimmed by 4 bases and J by 7 bases, leaving 11 bases between them. There are 13 residues in the CDR3. Here the CDR3 reads CASSSIKGNEQFF. The DNA for the CDR3 is TGTGCCAGTAGTAGTATTAAGGGAAATGAGCAGTTCTTC.

This clone occurred once. The J gene is TRBJ2-4, the V gene TRBV19; 8 bases align to TRBD1. This CDR3 has 13 residues. The V gene's germline CDR1 is LNHDA and CDR2 SQIVND (reference sequence). V shed 6 bases, J shed 8 bases, and the junction held 6 bases outside the gene matches. The CDR3 DNA reads as TGTGCCAGTAGACGGACAGGGACGGACATTCAGTACTTC. It is translated as CASRRTGTDIQYF.

The chain recombines TRBV5-6 with TRBJ2-7; D perhaps matches TRBD1 (5 bases). CDR3 length: 14 residues. CDR1 and CDR2 (germline): SGHDT, YYEEEE. Trimming shortened V by 0 bases and J by 3 bases, and 10 bases separated the two germline ends. This CDR3 reads CASSLVRQGYEQYF. The CDR3 DNA reads as TGTGCCAGCAGCTTGGTGAGGCAGGGCTACGAGCAGTACTTC.

This chain connects TRBV11-3 to TRBJ2-7; TRBD1 is a possible D gene (6 bases). The CDR3 spans 14 residues. Germline V CDR1 and CDR2: SGHNT, YENEEA. Deletions cut 5 bases from V and 10 bases from J, with 21 bases between. CDR3 nucleotide sequence: TGTGCCAGCAGCATGGGCCGGACAGCCGACCTCCAGTACTTC. Encoded protein: CASSMGRTADLQYF. The whole variable domain, remainder taken from reference TRBV11-3 and TRBJ2-7, is EAGVVQSPRYKIIEKKQPVAFWCNPISGHNTLYWYLQNLGQGPELLIRYENEEAVDDSQLPKDRFSAERLKGVDSTLKIQPAELGDSAVYLCASSMGRTADLQYFGPGTRLTVT.

The rearrangement joins TRBV27 to TRBJ2-7, with D unresolved. CDR1 MNHEY and CDR2 SMNVEV come from the germline V gene (reference sequence). The CDR3 totals 14 residues. The V end was cut by 0 bases, the J end by 6 bases, with 12 bases between. This chain's CDR3 is CASSLSNPPGEQYF. The DNA of the CDR3 is TGTGCCAGCAGTTTATCCAACCCACCGGGCGAGCAGTACTTC.

V and J are TRBV28 and TRBJ2-3; 11 nucleotides line up with TRBD1. Trimming cost V 0 bases and J 3 bases; bases outside gene matches: 8. The CDR3 spans 18 residues. The V gene's germline CDR1 is MDHEN and CDR2 SYDVKM. CDR3 sequence (DNA): TGTGCCAGCAGTTTATGGGACAGGGGGCCCCGCGGGACAGATACGCAGTATTTT. This encodes CASSLWDRGPRGTDTQYF.

The gene calls are TRBV11-1 and TRBJ2-1; 10 bases map to TRBD1. The CDR3 contains 16 residues. The trim removed 1 base at V and 5 bases at J, leaving 5 bases unmatched. Germline V gene sequence: CDR1 SGHAT, CDR2 FQDESV (reference sequence). The CDR3 region is CASSLEGTGANNEQFF. CDR3 bases: TGTGCCAGCAGCTTAGAGGGGACAGGGGCCAACAATGAGCAGTTCTTC. The full variable domain, rest sourced from reference TRBV11-1 and TRBJ2-1, is EAEVAQSPRYKITEKSQAVAFWCDPISGHATLYWYRQILGQGPELLVQFQDESVVDDSQLPKDRFSAERLKGVDSTLKIQPAELGDSAMYLCASSLEGTGANNEQFFGPGTRLTVL.

This clone was observed a single time. This rearrangement joins TRBV10-3 to TRBJ1-2, with D perhaps matching TRBD1 (5 bases). Germline assignment: CDR1 ENHRY and CDR2 SYGVKD. Trimming took off 2 bases at V and 5 bases at J, with 12 bases between the two ends. The CDR3 consists of 14 residues. The CDR3 DNA sequence: TGTGCCATCAGTGAGCCCGGGACCGCATATGGCTACACCTTC. Translating gives CAISEPGTAYGYTF.

The chain is built from TRBV20-1 and TRBJ1-5; 8 positions match TRBD1. CDR3 length: 15 residues. The J segment lost 6 bases and the V segment lost 3 bases, leaving 10 bases of the junction unmatched. Germline assignment: CDR1 DFQATT and CDR2 SNEGSKA (reference sequence). CDR3 residues: CSASRQGMGVQPQHF. CDR3 in DNA: TGCAGTGCTAGTAGACAGGGGATGGGGGTTCAGCCCCAGCATTTT.

This chain connects TRBV6-5 to TRBJ2-3, with D tentatively TRBD1 (6 bases). There are 14 residues in the CDR3. Germline CDR1 is MNHEY and CDR2 is SVGAGI. The V end was cut by 6 bases, the J end by 3 bases, with 13 bases between. DNA for the CDR3: TGTGCCAGCAGCTTGACAGGAGGTACAGATACGCAGTATTTT. Protein sequence: CASSLTGGTDTQYF.

V usage is TRBV7-9 and J usage is TRBJ1-1; D may be TRBD1 (6 bases). Trimming cost V 5 bases and J 7 bases, with 14 bases left between them. The CDR3 sequence is 13 residues long. The germline V gene encodes CDR1 SEHNR and CDR2 FQNEAQ (reference sequence). The CDR3 spells CASSLRGQDEAFF. CDR3 DNA: TGTGCCAGCAGCCTCCGGGGGCAGGATGAAGCTTTCTTT.

This chain uses TRBV10-3 with TRBJ2-7; no definite D call. This CDR3 spans 13 amino acids. Between the trimmed V and J ends, which lost 3 bases and 2 bases, there was a span of 8 bases. The germline CDR1 and CDR2 sequences are ENHRY and SYGVKD. The CDR3 bases are TGTGCCATCAGTGATACAGTTACCTACGAGCAGTACTTC. Its translation: CAISDTVTYEQYF.

The chain employs TRBV6-1 and TRBJ1-1; TRBD1 might be the D (5 bases). The germline V and J ends were trimmed by 2 bases and 5 bases, with 9 bases remaining between them. The CDR3 runs 13 residues. CDR1 is MNHNS, CDR2 SASEGT, per germline. This CDR3 reads CASSEFTGTEAFF. The DNA of the CDR3 is TGTGCCAGCAGTGAATTTACAGGTACTGAAGCTTTCTTT.